A single sample gave rise to the 24 T cell receptor beta chains below, sequenced in a study of T cells after yellow fever vaccination. Each CDR3 protein gets one entry after TCRdb re-called the 5' RACE reads with MiXCR. The sample shows 25,000 to 35,000 distinct CDR3 sequences, nearly 4.5% of them seen only once. Source: CD8+ T cells sorted from PBMCs, taken 5 days after the yellow fever booster vaccination. All receptors come from a man aged 25-40 years who received the YFV17D yellow fever vaccine.

V and J are TRBV4-3 and TRBJ2-7, with 8 bases aligning to TRBD2. Per germline, CDR1 LGHNA and CDR2 YSLEER. V dropped 2 bases and J dropped 6; count of bases not matched to a gene: 9. The CDR3 sequence is 15 residues long. CDR3: CASSQFRSGTSEQYF. CDR3 sequence (DNA): TGCGCCAGCAGCCAATTCCGTAGCGGGACGTCCGAGCAGTACTTC.

The V call is TRBV20-1, the J call TRBJ1-4; 7 bases match TRBD1. This CDR3 has 16 amino acids. Per germline, CDR1 DFQATT and CDR2 SNEGSKA (reference sequence). Trimming at V came to 3 bases and at J to 5 bases, leaving 12 bases not matched to a gene. The CDR3 nucleotides read TGCAGTGCTAGGGCGACTCCCGGGACAGCGAATGAAAAACTGTTTTTT. Protein sequence: CSARATPGTANEKLFF.

This clonotype has at least ten counts. The chain combines TRBV25-1 with TRBJ2-2, with TRBD1 matching 7 bases. The CDR3 is 14 residues long. Germline CDR1 reads MGHDK; CDR2 reads SYGVNS. After removal of 4 bases from V and 7 bases from J, the junction contained 6 bases not matched to a gene. The CDR3 loop reads CASSVTGAGGELFF. Written as DNA, the CDR3 is TGTGCCAGCAGTGTCACAGGGGCGGGCGGGGAGCTGTTTTTT.

This clonotype appeared many times. The genes are TRBV6-1 and TRBJ2-7; D is unresolved. V was pared by 8 bases and J by 3 bases, with 17 bases between. This CDR3 is built from 14 residues. The germline gives CDR1 MNHNS, CDR2 SASEGT. The CDR3 sequence is CASQRSTTSYEQYF. CDR3 DNA sequence: TGTGCCAGCCAAAGGTCAACGACAAGCTACGAGCAGTACTTC.

Many counts were recorded for this clonotype. The V call is TRBV27, the J call TRBJ1-3, with D perhaps TRBD1 (6 bases). V lost 7 bases, J lost 0 bases, and 16 bases lay in between. Per the germline V gene, CDR1 is MNHEY and CDR2 is SMNVEV (reference sequence). The CDR3 sequence is 16 residues long. The CDR3 DNA follows: TGTGCCAGCAAGCCCGGGGGGCCCTACTCTGGAAACACCATATATTTT. Translating gives CASKPGGPYSGNTIYF.

This clonotype was recorded at least ten times. The chain links TRBV5-6 to TRBJ2-5; D ambiguous. There are 12 residues in the CDR3. CDR1 is SGHDT, CDR2 YYEEEE, per germline. V was cut by 0 bases and J by 5 bases, with 5 bases left in between. CDR3 in DNA: TGTGCCAGCAGCTTGGCTTCGGAGACCCAGTACTTC. Translating it yields CASSLASETQYF.

This clonotype was counted at least ten times. The rearrangement joins TRBV7-2 to TRBJ1-6; D is possibly TRBD1 (6 bases). Between the trimmed V and J ends, which lost 1 base and 12 bases, there was a span of 13 bases. The length of the CDR3 is 14 residues. Germline loops: CDR1 SGHTA, CDR2 FQGNSA. The CDR3 sequence is CASSLGTVGRPLHF. CDR3 nucleotide sequence: TGTGCCAGCAGCTTAGGGACAGTAGGAAGACCCCTCCACTTT.

This clonotype was picked up many times. This chain joins TRBV5-5 and TRBJ1-5; D not certain. This CDR3 has 15 residues. V was trimmed by 1 base and J by 0 bases, leaving 8 bases between them. Germline-derived CDR1 and CDR2 are SGHKS and YYEKEE (reference sequence). This chain's CDR3 is CASSLSGLSNQPQHF. The CDR3, as DNA: TGTGCCAGCAGCTTGTCTGGGCTTAGCAATCAGCCCCAGCATTTT.

This clonotype occurred many times. The gene calls are TRBV5-1 and TRBJ2-1, with 15 bases fitting TRBD2. CDR3 length: 16 amino acids. CDR1 SGHRS and CDR2 YFSETQ come from the germline V gene. V lost 4 bases to trimming and J lost 9 bases; unmatched junction nucleotides: 8. This CDR3 is CASSPGTSGRKGEQFF. DNA of the CDR3: TGCGCCAGCAGCCCGGGGACTAGCGGGAGGAAAGGTGAGCAGTTCTTC.

This clonotype was observed many times. J is TRBJ2-7 and V is TRBV9; 12 nucleotides line up with TRBD2. The CDR3 is 15 residues long. Germline trimming cut 4 bases from V and 5 bases from J; bases unmatched to any gene: 7. In germline, CDR1 is SGDLS, CDR2 YYNGEE. CDR3: CASSPRLAGANEQYF. As DNA, the CDR3 is TGTGCCAGCAGCCCACGACTAGCGGGAGCTAACGAGCAGTACTTC.

Ten or more counts support this clonotype. This sequence joins TRBV2 and TRBJ1-6, with TRBD1 matching over 7 bases. Germline assignment: CDR1 SNHLY and CDR2 FYNNEI. The CDR3 length is 15 residues. J was trimmed by 7 bases and V by 2 bases; bases with no gene match: 5. The CDR3 spells CASSEKTGTNSPLHF. DNA for the CDR3: TGTGCCAGCAGTGAAAAGACAGGGACCAATTCACCCCTCCACTTT.

This clonotype has ten or more counts. The rearrangement joins TRBV29-1 to TRBJ2-1; D may correspond to TRBD1 or TRBD2 (5 bases each). The CDR3 has 17 amino acids. V was cut by 1 base and J by 0 bases, with 16 bases left in between. Germline-derived CDR1 and CDR2 are SQVTM and ANQGSEA. The DNA of the CDR3 is TGCAGCGTTGAAGGATCCACCGGGACGGCCTCCTACAATGAGCAGTTCTTC. Its translation: CSVEGSTGTASYNEQFF.

This clonotype showed up many times. This rearrangement joins TRBV9 to TRBJ2-1, with TRBD2 matching 9 bases. The ends lost 2 bases at V and 0 bases at J; junction bases unmatched: 6. The CDR3 has 17 amino acids. Germline V gene lookup returns CDR1 SGDLS and CDR2 YYNGEE. The CDR3 is CASSVLAGTASYNEQFF. The DNA for the CDR3 is TGTGCCAGCAGCGTCCTAGCGGGGACAGCCTCCTACAATGAGCAGTTCTTC.

Judged by abundance, this clonotype is medium-sized. This chain uses TRBV20-1 with TRBJ2-3; 13 positions match TRBD2. Germline V lookup: CDR1 DFQATT, CDR2 SNEGSKA (reference sequence). CDR3 length: 17 residues. V shed 6 bases and J 1 base; nucleotides not matched to a gene: 10. CDR3 DNA: TGCAGTGCGACTAGACTAGCGGGAGGATGGGGCACAGATACGCAGTATTTT. It is translated as CSATRLAGGWGTDTQYF.

This clonotype was observed at least ten times. The gene calls are TRBV20-1 and TRBJ2-3, with D maybe TRBD2 (6 bases). Germline V gene lookup returns CDR1 DFQATT and CDR2 SNEGSKA (reference sequence). V lost 0 bases and J lost 1, with 8 bases in between. CDR3 length: 14 amino acids. The CDR3 bases are TGCAGTGCTAGAGATAGCGGAGGCACAGATACGCAGTATTTT. Translated: CSARDSGGTDTQYF.

The sample holds a few counts of this clonotype. Possible read error: a much larger clone is one base away. The chain couples TRBV20-1 to TRBJ1-4; D perhaps matches TRBD1 (5 bases). The CDR3 loop spans 14 amino acids. V lost 4 bases and J lost 8, with 17 bases in between. The germline V gene encodes CDR1 DFQATT and CDR2 SNEGSKA (reference sequence). CDR3 protein: CSATTGPGDEKLFF. CDR3 DNA: TGCAGTGCTACGACGGGACCGGGGGACGAAAAACTGTTTTTT.

This clonotype has ten or more counts. The chain combines TRBV27 with TRBJ2-5, with no clear D. The V gene lost 2 bases and the J gene lost 4 bases, with 14 bases spanning the gap. In germline, CDR1 is MNHEY, CDR2 SMNVEV (reference sequence). The CDR3 covers 15 residues. The CDR3 reads CASSLSVGLRETQYF. The CDR3 DNA reads TGTGCCAGCAGTTTAAGTGTCGGGTTACGAGAGACCCAGTACTTC.

This clonotype was counted many times. The chain carries TRBV6-2 or TRBV6-3 and TRBJ2-1; 15 nucleotides line up with TRBD2. V lost 1 base, J lost 3 bases, and 10 bases stayed unmatched. Germline V gene sequence: CDR1 MNHEY, CDR2 SVGEGT. There are 20 residues in the CDR3. CDR3 DNA sequence: TGTGCCAGCAGTTACTTAGAGGGGACTAGCGGGGGGATCCGCTACAATGAGCAGTTCTTC. Translated: CASSYLEGTSGGIRYNEQFF.

This clonotype has ten or more counts. This rearrangement joins TRBV30 to TRBJ2-3, with 7 bases matching TRBD2. This CDR3 contains 17 residues. The J segment lost 0 bases and the V segment lost 3 bases, leaving 12 bases of the junction unmatched. The germline gives CDR1 GTSNPN, CDR2 SVGIG (reference sequence). CDR3 bases: TGTGCCTGGAGCGAAACCCCTCAGCGGGGAAGCACAGATACGCAGTATTTT. This codes for CAWSETPQRGSTDTQYF.

Ten or more counts support this clonotype. The CDR3 sequence is CASSLGAGGYEQYF. CDR3 nucleotides: TGTGCCAGCAGTTTAGGAGCGGGTGGCTACGAGCAGTACTTC. The gene calls are TRBV12-3 or TRBV12-4 and TRBJ2-7; D possibly corresponds to TRBD2 (6 bases). CDR3 length equals 14 residues. Trimming left V 1 base short and J 3 bases short, with 10 bases between.

This clonotype was found many times. The J gene is TRBJ1-1, the V gene TRBV7-2, with D possibly TRBD1 on 6 matching bases. Germline CDR1 reads SGHTA; CDR2 reads FQGNSA. This CDR3 comprises 18 residues. Trimming took 0 bases from V and 3 from J, leaving 20 bases between them. CDR3 amino acids: CASSLAFRFRDTYTEAFF. The CDR3, as DNA: TGTGCCAGCAGCTTAGCCTTCAGGTTTCGGGACACTTACACTGAAGCTTTCTTT.

This clonotype was picked up many times. This rearrangement joins TRBV6-5 to TRBJ2-2; D is unresolved. Germline V gives CDR1 MNHEY, CDR2 SVGAGI. The CDR3 is 15 amino acids. Trimming shortened V by 1 base and J by 3 bases, and 9 bases separated the two germline ends. The CDR3 nucleotides read TGTGCCAGCAGTTACTATTCGTCCCACACCGGGGAGCTGTTTTTT. Its translation: CASSYYSSHTGELFF.

This clonotype was seen many times. The chain links TRBV11-2 to TRBJ2-1, with no clear D. V was shortened by 1 base and J by 12 bases, with 13 bases between the two germline ends. This CDR3 has 13 residues. CDR1 and CDR2 from the germline V gene are SGHAT and FQNNGV. The CDR3 region has the DNA TGTGCCAGCAGCTTAGCCACCCTCGCCTGGCAGTTCTTC. This encodes CASSLATLAWQFF.

At least ten counts were recorded for this clonotype. V gene TRBV9 combines with J gene TRBJ2-2, with 8 positions matching TRBD2. The CDR3 length is 14 residues. Germline V gene data show CDR1 as SGDLS and CDR2 as YYNGEE. V trimming: 4 bases; J trimming: 9 bases; junction bases outside the gene matches: 8. The CDR3 nucleotides read TGTGCCAGCAGCCCCGCGGGGGGCGCCCGGGAGCTGTTTTTT. Translated, it gives CASSPAGGARELFF.